Described below is a single TCR beta chain sequence and its context. This clone came up a few times. Its antigen specificity is not known. It has no much larger one-base neighbor in the sample; base qualities were not kept. These data belong to a study of shared clonotypes between healthy human individuals (dated by TCRdb to about 2020). Turning to the overall study: A few men and two women, aged 18 to 49 years, made up the cohort. Between about 0.94 and 10 billion PBMCs per donor were obtained by leukapheresis. Per donor, three plates each were used for CD4 naive and CD4 memory, two for CD8 naive, and one for CD8 memory. Different laboratories and diverse techniques were used to prepare libraries and sequence TCR repertoires, to increase sequencing depth and limit assay-specific biases. To estimate repertoire size and how much clonotypes are shared between individuals, the study performed deep sequencing of blood TCR repertoires from a handful of healthy adults.

Using the deep immunoSEQ assay, multiplex PCR amplified TCR CDR3 regions from genomic DNA. For each cell subset, the extracted genomic DNA was distributed evenly across all wells of several immunoSEQ 96-well plates, and each plate served as one replicate. For sorted subsets, each replicate PCR was loaded with 200 ng genomic DNA, equivalent to some 27,000 T cell genomes. The purified libraries were quantified using a Qubit 3.0 fluorometer, sized with a Bioanalyzer 2100, and then quantified again using the KAPA Library Quantification kit. Every immunoSEQ 96-well plate was sequenced on a separate single-read 150-cycle Illumina NextSeq 550 flow cell. The original pipeline was this. Because the immunoSEQ output held only junctional sequences and lacked quality scores, the filtering could not match the filtering applied to full-length reads. To assign V/J genes and CDR3, sequences were annotated against IMGT germline references using PyIR, a Python wrapper for IgBLAST v1.9. Reads were filtered out if the reads had weak V/J assignments (E-value above 1e-6), no CDR3, stop codons, out-of-frame junctions, or ambiguous translated residues. V3J clonotypes were defined as sequences sharing an identical inferred V gene, J gene, and CDR3 amino acid sequence. The percentage overlap between two repertoires was calculated by dividing the number of shared unique clonotypes by the size of the smaller repertoire. Repertoire richness was assessed with RTK rarefaction, the Chao1 estimator, and Recon v2.1 estimates of unobserved clonotypes. Generation probabilities for all TCRbeta clonotypes obtained by the gDNA method from a handful of donors were computed using OLGA. TCRdb obtained this table from immuneACCESS and retained in-frame rearrangements with V and J assigned. These tables miss some clones; where compared with another copy, unresolved V genes account for less than half of the shortfall, and the remainder is unexplained. Clone size and V and J calls were adopted from that table, with D and trimming inferred from the DNA. The sample contains around 2,100,000 clones, about 95% of them found a single time. Roughly 1.2% of the sample lies in the top ten.

Per the germline V gene (reference sequence), LNHDA is the CDR1 and SQIVND is the CDR2. V is clipped by 5 bases and J by 5 bases, and the sequence between their germline boundaries is 18 bases long. From its cysteine to its phenylalanine, the CDR3 spans 15 amino acids. The DNA shown is the 45-base CDR3, in frame from base 1. Here is what the overall study found, with its caveats: Rarefaction of sorted-subset datasets indicated incomplete sequencing despite the large sequencing depth. Naive subsets generally had larger estimated clonotype richness than memory subsets. Based on pairwise subsampling, the degree of clonotype sharing among donors was expected to be affected by sequencing depth. Compared with non-shared clonotypes, the clonotypes found in all four sorted-subset donors had higher generation probabilities. Only blood was sampled, and tissue TCR repertoires likely differ from those in blood. Across a handful of donors, 5% to 6% of naive CD4, over 3% of naive CD8, roughly 2.3% of memory CD4, and 0.4% of memory CD8 clonotypes were shared. The small number of donors limited the genetic and exposure-history diversity represented.

For the CD8 naive samples, CD45RO-negative cells were positively selected for CCR7, yielding a CD45RA+CCR7+ population from which TemRA cells were excluded. Healthy HIV-negative adults with no recently reported acute infections or vaccinations were included as donors. All donors were Caucasian adults living in Nashville, Tennessee, USA. Blood was obtained by leukapheresis, after which PBMCs were separated by Ficoll-Histopaque density gradient centrifugation and cryopreserved in liquid nitrogen vapor phase. Analytical flow cytometry was used to check the purity and quantity of each magnetically sorted T cell population. Each sorted fraction had its genomic DNA isolated and then quantified by UV absorbance on a Nanodrop 2000c.

The sequencing sample was made of naive CD8+ T cells sorted from blood. The sample's cell subset or site label, decoded: CD45RA+CCR7+. The chain joins TRBV19 to TRBJ1-2; the D gene assignment is ambiguous. The TCR comes from a man aged 18-30 years in good health. The CDR3 region has the sequence CASSPRTSTPYGYTF. The sequence in DNA is TGTGCCAGTAGTCCTCGGACCTCTACCCCATATGGCTACACCTTC. This CDR3, with the reference TRBV19 and TRBJ1-2 proteins standing in past its ends, gives the full variable domain DGGITQSPKYLFRKEGQNVTLSCEQNLNHDAMYWYRQDPGQGLRLIYYSQIVNDFQKGDIAEGYSVSREKKESFPLTVTSAQKNPTAFYLCASSPRTSTPYGYTFGSGTRLTVV.